The source of this TCR beta chain is a study of blood T cell repertoires in COVID-19. Study-level background: Researchers got acute and convalescent COVID-19 samples from the United States, Italy and Spain. Sources were T cells, B-cell-depleted T cells, or PBMCs; the material itself was cDNA or gDNA.

How the authors handled the data: Reference gene primer amplification gave estimated nucleated cell counts. Measured with immunoSEQ multiplex PCR; TCRdb has only the in-frame clones, and not every one. For V, J and clone size, that table is used; D and trimming come from the DNA. The sample shows about 210,000 clones, 75% to 85% of them seen only once. The CDR3 totals 16 residues. The trim removed 4 bases at V and 0 bases at J, leaving 7 bases unmatched. CDR1 is SGHNT and CDR2 is YYREEE in the germline V gene (reference sequence). The sequence was collected from a man in his forties or fifties with active or convalescent COVID-19. The material sequenced was peripheral blood. This chain connects TRBV5-4 to TRBJ2-1; 7 bases fit TRBD1. CDR3 amino acids: CASSPGQFSSYNEQFF. The CDR3, as DNA: TGTGCCAGCAGCCCGGGACAGTTCAGCTCCTACAATGAGCAGTTCTTC.